The 17 T cell receptor beta chains given below trace back to one sample, sequenced in a study of vaccination effects on CD4 cells after COVID-19. Repertoires were generated with immunoSEQ multiplex PCR, while TCRdb's copy carries only in-frame clones and drops some. The sample has tens of thousands of clones; roughly 72% are singletons. These TCRs are of unknown antigen specificity. Ahead of sequencing, the ViraFEST assay grew antigen-specific CD4+ T cells using viral peptide pools. Around day 10 of culture, CD4+ T cells were separated out. The source was CD4+ T cells from PBMCs cultured with HCoV-229E spike peptides, collected before COVID-19 vaccination. These receptors all stem from a human donor who received a COVID-19 vaccine.

V usage is TRBV6-5 and J usage is TRBJ2-1; D gene unclear. V gave up 6 bases and J gave up 10 bases, with 16 bases separating them. CDR3 length: 13 amino acids. From germline, CDR1 is MNHEY and CDR2 SVGAGI. CDR3 nucleotide sequence: TGTGCCAGCAGCAACCTGGACGTAGGCGAGCAGTTCTTC. Amino acid sequence: CASSNLDVGEQFF.

This chain links TRBV4-1 with TRBJ2-2; no clear D gene. V dropped 1 base and J dropped 0 bases, with 6 bases sitting between them. CDR1 MGHRA and CDR2 YSYEKL come from the germline V gene. The CDR3 has 15 amino acids. This CDR3 is CASSQASTNTGELFF. Here the CDR3 DNA reads TGCGCCAGCAGCCAAGCGAGTACGAACACCGGGGAGCTGTTTTTT.

A few counts support this clone. The chain couples TRBV6-1 to TRBJ2-1; weak D call: TRBD1 (5 bases). This CDR3 is 12 amino acids long. Trimming removed 2 bases from V and 8 bases from J, with 7 bases in between. CDR1 is MNHNS, CDR2 SASEGT, per germline. For the CDR3, the DNA is TGTGCCAGCAGTGAAAGGGGCGATGAGCAGTTCTTC. Protein sequence: CASSERGDEQFF.

The chain recombines TRBV2 with TRBJ2-3, with TRBD2 matching 7 bases. The CDR3 contains 15 residues. The V segment lost 3 bases and the J segment 6 bases; nucleotides outside the gene matches: 9. Looked up from germline, CDR1 is SNHLY and CDR2 is FYNNEI. CDR3 DNA sequence: TGTGCCAGCAGTGATCGGGGGGTTTCCCTCGATACGCAGTATTTT. Residues: CASSDRGVSLDTQYF.

The chain carries TRBV7-3 and TRBJ1-2, with 8 bases aligning to TRBD1. CDR1 SGHTA and CDR2 FQGTGA come from the germline V gene. The trim removed 8 bases at V and 8 bases at J, leaving 10 bases unmatched. There are 13 residues in the CDR3. CDR3 nucleotide sequence: TGTGCCAGCGGAGTGACAGGGGTGTCCGGCTACACCTTC. Residues: CASGVTGVSGYTF.

V is TRBV7-7 and J is TRBJ2-3; the D is unclear. CDR3 length: 14 residues. V was trimmed by 5 bases and J by 3 bases, leaving 12 bases between them. Per germline, CDR1 SSHAT and CDR2 FNYEAQ (reference sequence). The CDR3 here is CASSKYALTDTQYF. CDR3 bases: TGTGCCAGCAGCAAATACGCCTTAACAGATACGCAGTATTTT. Based on the CDR3 plus reference TRBV7-7 and TRBJ2-3, the full variable domain is GAGVSQSPRYKVTKRGQDVTLRCDPISSHATLYWYQQALGQGPEFLTYFNYEAQPDKSGLPSDRFSAERPEGSISTLTIQRTEQRDSAMYRCASSKYALTDTQYFGPGTRLTVL.

This clone has just a few counts. V gene TRBV9 combines with J gene TRBJ1-5; TRBD1 agrees at 10 bases. The germline V gene encodes CDR1 SGDLS and CDR2 YYNGEE. The length of the CDR3 is 15 residues. The trim removed 2 bases at V and 3 bases at J, leaving 2 bases unmatched. DNA for the CDR3: TGTGCCAGCAGCGTTGGGACAGGGGACAATCAGCCCCAGCATTTT. It codes for CASSVGTGDNQPQHF. The full variable domain, rest sourced from reference TRBV9 and TRBJ1-5, is DSGVTQTPKHLITATGQRVTLRCSPRSGDLSVYWYQQSLDQGLQFLIQYYNGEERAKGNILERFSAQQFPDLHSELNLSSLELGDSALYFCASSVGTGDNQPQHFGDGTRLSIL.

V is TRBV7-3 and J is TRBJ2-5; 7 bases match TRBD2. CDR1 and CDR2 from the germline V gene are SGHTA and FQGTGA. The CDR3 runs to 16 residues. V gave up 5 bases and J gave up 5 bases; unmatched junction bases: 14. Here the CDR3 reads CASSPGGGLGWETQYF. Written as DNA, the CDR3 is TGTGCCAGCAGCCCAGGCGGAGGACTAGGGTGGGAGACCCAGTACTTC.

The V call is TRBV5-6, the J call TRBJ1-6; D unclear. CDR1 and CDR2 from the germline V gene are SGHDT and YYEEEE. CDR3 length equals 13 residues. V shed 0 bases and J shed 14 bases, with 12 bases lying between them. The CDR3 nucleotides read TGTGCCAGCAGCTTGGAGCGAACCGAAGCCCTCCACTTT. Translation: CASSLERTEALHF. The whole variable domain, filled in from reference TRBV5-6 and TRBJ1-6, reads DAGVTQSPTHLIKTRGQQVTLRCSPKSGHDTVSWYQQALGQGPQFIFQYYEEEERQRGNFPDRFSGHQFPNYSSELNVNALLLGDSALYLCASSLERTEALHFGNGTRLTVT.

The genes are TRBV24-1 and TRBJ2-7; tentatively, D is TRBD1 (6 bases). Trimming shortened V by 1 base and J by 5 bases, and 11 bases separated the two germline ends. The V gene's germline CDR1 is KGHDR and CDR2 SFDVKD. The CDR3 spans 14 residues. CDR3 sequence: CATSDLLPGDEQYV. Here the CDR3 DNA reads TGTGCCACCAGTGATTTATTACCAGGGGACGAGCAGTACGTC.

V is TRBV7-3 and J is TRBJ2-1; a possible D gene is TRBD2 (6 bases). The germline CDR1 and CDR2 sequences are SGHTA and FQGTGA. V was trimmed by 2 bases and J by 5 bases, leaving 7 bases between them. The CDR3 spans 13 residues. CDR3 protein: CASSLGTDNEQFF. The CDR3 region has the DNA TGTGCCAGCAGCTTAGGGACTGACAATGAGCAGTTCTTC.

The V call is TRBV9, the J call TRBJ2-2; a possible D gene is TRBD1 (5 bases). V lost 3 bases, J lost 0 bases, and 9 bases lay in between. Germline V gene sequence: CDR1 SGDLS, CDR2 YYNGEE. CDR3 length: 15 amino acids. The CDR3 coding sequence is TGTGCCAGCAGCGGGTACAGGCCGAACACCGGGGAGCTGTTTTTT. Translation gives CASSGYRPNTGELFF.

The V and J genes are TRBV14 and TRBJ2-3; D is uncertain. The CDR3 contains 17 residues. Trimming took off 2 bases at V and 0 bases at J, with 15 bases between the two ends. Germline CDR1 and CDR2: SGHDN and FVKESK. The CDR3 sequence is CASSQHSPVWSTDTQYF. The DNA for the CDR3 is TGTGCCAGCAGCCAACACAGCCCCGTTTGGAGCACAGATACGCAGTATTTT.

This chain connects TRBV5-4 to TRBJ1-1; D gene uncertain. V lost 0 bases, J lost 1 base, and 4 bases lay in between. The germline gives CDR1 SGHNT, CDR2 YYREEE (reference sequence). CDR3 length: 13 amino acids. The CDR3 nucleotides read TGTGCCAGCAGCTTGGCCGCGAACACTGAAGCTTTCTTT. This gives the protein CASSLAANTEAFF.

The V gene is TRBV5-6, the J gene TRBJ2-5; D perhaps matches TRBD1 (7 bases). The CDR3 totals 13 residues. Per the germline V gene, CDR1 is SGHDT and CDR2 is YYEEEE. Trimming removed 3 bases from V and 3 bases from J, with 9 bases in between. The CDR3 sequence is CASSSRGEETQYF. CDR3 DNA: TGTGCCAGCAGCTCCAGGGGGGAAGAGACCCAGTACTTC.

J is TRBJ2-6 and V is TRBV30; no clear D. V shed 5 bases and J shed 4 bases, with 12 bases lying between them. CDR1 and CDR2 (germline): GTSNPN, SVGIG (reference sequence). The CDR3 has 14 residues. DNA of the CDR3: TGTGCCTGGTTATGGGGATCCGGGGCCAACGTCCTGACTTTC. It translates to CAWLWGSGANVLTF.

With regard to this clone: The junction does not match germline at one end; this may be a read error. This chain links TRBV7-2 with TRBJ2-1; 10 bases are a match to TRBD2. The CDR3 totals 18 residues. The germline V gene has CDR1 SGHTA and CDR2 FQGNSA. The CDR3 DNA is TGTGCCAGCAGCACACAGGCGGGGCTAGCGGGGGAGTCGGGATCAGGACTCTTC. Translating it yields CASSTQAGLAGESGSGLF.